The 11 T cell receptor beta chains given below trace back to one sample, sequenced in a study of blood T cell repertoires in COVID-19 (dated by TCRdb to 2018 to 2020). The receptor library was made with the immunoSEQ multiplex PCR assay. Here the immuneACCESS table is served through TCRdb, limited to in-frame sequences with V and J called. Missing clones are a known gap in these copies; in checked studies unresolved V genes cover under half, and the rest lacks a known reason. Recorded for this sample are fewer than 350,000 clones; roughly 90% of them occurred a single time. The biggest ten clones account for about 1.5% of the sample. The sequenced material came from PBMCs or T cells enriched from blood (not recorded which). The origin of the receptors is a woman aged 18-30 years with acute COVID-19.

This clone was detected once. V usage is TRBV12-5 and J usage is TRBJ1-6; the D gene is possibly TRBD1 (6 bases). V lost 1 base and J lost 1, with 14 bases in between. Per germline, CDR1 LGHNT and CDR2 FRNRAP. This CDR3 region has 18 residues. Here the CDR3 reads CASGLAREGGSYNSPLHF. CDR3 coding DNA: TGTGCTAGTGGTTTGGCCCGAGAAGGGGGTTCCTATAATTCACCCCTCCACTTT.

The rearrangement uses TRBV2 and TRBJ2-5; the D gene is possibly TRBD2 (6 bases). V was shortened by 3 bases and J by 7 bases, with 15 bases between the two germline ends. The CDR3 is 14 amino acids. Germline V gene data show CDR1 as SNHLY and CDR2 as FYNNEI. The CDR3 DNA reads as TGTGCCAGCAGTGAGCGGCAGCGGGTAGGGACCCAGTACTTC. This translates into CASSERQRVGTQYF.

V is TRBV3-1 (or the pseudogene TRBV3-2) and J is TRBJ2-1; D is perhaps TRBD2 (5 bases). This CDR3 region has 15 residues. The germline V gene has CDR1 LGHDT and CDR2 YNNKEL (reference sequence). Deletions cut 1 base from V and 0 bases from J, with 7 bases between. In DNA, the CDR3 is TGTGCCAGCAGCCAAGGGAGGTTCTCCTACAATGAGCAGTTCTTC. It translates to CASSQGRFSYNEQFF.

This clone turned up a few times. The chain joins TRBV29-1 to TRBJ2-1, with 8 bases fitting TRBD1. The germline V gene encodes CDR1 SQVTM and CDR2 ANQGSEA. J gave up 4 bases and V 6 bases, and 8 bases lay outside the gene matches. This CDR3 spans 14 amino acids. DNA of the CDR3: TGCAGCGTAGCTAACAGGGGGAGGTACAATGAGCAGTTCTTC. Its protein product is CSVANRGRYNEQFF.

V is TRBV27 and J is TRBJ2-2; D not certain. CDR1 and CDR2 (germline): MNHEY, SMNVEV (reference sequence). This CDR3 is 14 amino acids long. Trimming removed 4 bases at V and 6 bases at J, with 12 bases between. CDR3 nucleotide sequence: TGTGCCAGCAGTTACCCCCCCGGGTCCGGGGAGCTGTTTTTT. Translating it yields CASSYPPGSGELFF.

The chain uses TRBV29-1 and TRBJ2-7, with 9 nucleotides matching TRBD1. J was trimmed by 4 bases and V by 6 bases; bases with no gene match: 10. Per the germline V gene, CDR1 is SQVTM and CDR2 is ANQGSEA. This CDR3 comprises 14 residues. The CDR3 coding sequence is TGCAGCGTGGGAGGGGGACAGGGTTCGTACGAGCAGTACTTC. This translates into CSVGGGQGSYEQYF.

The genes are TRBV18 and TRBJ2-5; 9 bases are shared with TRBD2. Trimming cost V 5 bases and J 2 bases; bases outside gene matches: 3. The germline CDR1 and CDR2 sequences are KGHSH and LQKENI. The CDR3 is 14 residues long. Here the CDR3 DNA reads TGTGCCAGCTCAGCTAGCGGGAAACAAGAGACCCAGTACTTC. Protein sequence: CASSASGKQETQYF.

This sequence joins TRBV6-4 and TRBJ2-3; TRBD1 matches 9 bases. V shed 6 bases and J 2 bases; nucleotides not matched to a gene: 9. This CDR3 is built from 16 residues. The V gene's germline CDR1 is MRHNA and CDR2 SNTAGT. CDR3 residues: CASRDSQGADTDTQYF. The DNA for the CDR3 is TGTGCCAGCAGAGATTCACAGGGGGCCGACACAGATACGCAGTATTTT.

The chain links TRBV7-2 to TRBJ1-2; D perhaps matches TRBD1 (5 bases). With 0 bases removed from V and 6 bases from J, the gap between germline ends came to 8 bases. There are 13 residues in the CDR3. The germline gives CDR1 SGHTA, CDR2 FQGNSA. The CDR3 sequence is CASSLAQGDGYTF. The CDR3 region has the DNA TGTGCCAGCAGCTTAGCTCAGGGCGATGGCTACACCTTC.

The chain couples TRBV5-1 to TRBJ2-7; 10 positions match TRBD2. Germline V gene sequence: CDR1 SGHRS, CDR2 YFSETQ. The CDR3 runs to 14 residues. After removal of 1 base from V and 2 bases from J, the junction contained 0 bases not matched to a gene. The CDR3 protein is CASSLLAGAYEQYF. The CDR3 DNA is TGCGCCAGCAGCTTGCTAGCGGGAGCCTACGAGCAGTACTTC. Together with reference TRBV5-1 and TRBJ2-7, the CDR3 gives the full variable domain: KAGVTQTPRYLIKTRGQQVTLSCSPISGHRSVSWYQQTPGQGLQFLFEYFSETQRNKGNFPGRFSGRQFSNSRSEMNVSTLELGDSALYLCASSLLAGAYEQYFGPGTRLTVT.

The rearrangement uses TRBV12-5 and TRBJ2-5, with 7 bases aligning to TRBD1. V lost 3 bases and J lost 2; bases outside the gene matches: 6. The CDR3 totals 15 residues. Germline CDR1 LGHNT, CDR2 FRNRAP. The CDR3 spells CASGFSGTVQETQYF. The CDR3 nucleotides are TGTGCTAGTGGTTTCAGTGGGACAGTTCAAGAGACCCAGTACTTC.